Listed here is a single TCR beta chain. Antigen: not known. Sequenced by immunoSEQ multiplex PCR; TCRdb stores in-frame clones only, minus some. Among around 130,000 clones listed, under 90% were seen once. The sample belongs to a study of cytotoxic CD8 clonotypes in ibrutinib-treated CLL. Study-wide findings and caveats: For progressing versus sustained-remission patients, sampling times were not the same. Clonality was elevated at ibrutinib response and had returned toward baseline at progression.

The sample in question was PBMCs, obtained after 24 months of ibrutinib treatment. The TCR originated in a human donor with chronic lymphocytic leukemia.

CDR3 sequence reads: CASSPPSGRPYNEQFF. In DNA form, the CDR3 reads TGTGCCAGCAGTCCTCCATCGGGGAGGCCATACAATGAGCAGTTCTTC. This rearrangement joins TRBV28 to TRBJ2-1; perhaps TRBD2 as D (6 bases). CDR1 is MDHEN and CDR2 is SYDVKM in the germline V gene. V shed 5 bases and J shed 4 bases, with 18 bases lying between them. The CDR3 extends over 16 amino acids.